Shown below are 18 T cell receptor beta chains from a single sample sequenced in a study of cytomegalovirus exposure and HLA in healthy donors. Both 60 Vbeta primers and 13 Jbeta primers went into the PCR. Method: immunoSEQ multiplex PCR; TCRdb's copy keeps in-frame clones and lacks some. The table has about 160,000 clones, about 75% seen once. The sample taken for sequencing was PBMCs. The source of these receptors is a woman aged 50 to 65 in good health and CMV-seropositive.

J is TRBJ2-5 and V is TRBV19; 7 nucleotides agree with TRBD2. The CDR3 has 14 residues. Germline values: CDR1 LNHDA, CDR2 SQIVND (reference sequence). The trim removed 3 bases at V and 5 bases at J, leaving 6 bases unmatched. DNA of the CDR3: TGTGCCAGTAGTATCGGGGGGTCGAGGGAGACCCAGTACTTC. Amino acids: CASSIGGSRETQYF. The whole variable domain, filled in from reference TRBV19 and TRBJ2-5, reads DGGITQSPKYLFRKEGQNVTLSCEQNLNHDAMYWYRQDPGQGLRLIYYSQIVNDFQKGDIAEGYSVSREKKESFPLTVTSAQKNPTAFYLCASSIGGSRETQYFGPGTRLLVL.

This sequence joins TRBV5-1 and TRBJ1-1, with 7 nucleotides matching TRBD1. After removal of 3 bases from V and 8 bases from J, the junction contained 4 bases not matched to a gene. From germline, CDR1 is SGHRS and CDR2 YFSETQ. This CDR3 spans 12 amino acids. CDR3 region: CASSWDSREAFF. The CDR3 nucleotides read TGCGCCAGCAGCTGGGACAGCCGAGAAGCTTTCTTT.

The gene calls are TRBV18 and TRBJ2-7, with 9 nucleotides matching TRBD1. The CDR3 consists of 13 residues. Germline trimming cut 2 bases from V and 7 bases from J; bases unmatched to any gene: 3. Germline CDR1 reads KGHSH; CDR2 reads LQKENI. As DNA, the CDR3 is TGTGCCAGCTCACCAGGGACAGGGAAGGAGCAGTACTTC. This gives the protein CASSPGTGKEQYF.

This rearrangement joins TRBV6-1 to TRBJ1-2; D possibly corresponds to TRBD1 (5 bases). The CDR3 loop spans 14 amino acids. The V and J ends lost 7 bases and 4 bases respectively, with 16 bases between them. The V gene's germline CDR1 is MNHNS and CDR2 SASEGT. DNA for the CDR3: TGTGCCAGCAAGGCCGGGGGAATGGTCTATGGCTACACCTTC. Translation: CASKAGGMVYGYTF.

DNA of the CDR3: TGTGCCAGCAATCACGACAGGGGCTCCTACGAGCAGTACTTC. Translating it yields CASNHDRGSYEQYF. The chain couples TRBV27 to TRBJ2-7, with 8 bases lining up with TRBD1. CDR3 length equals 14 residues. Germline CDR1 reads MNHEY; CDR2 reads SMNVEV (reference sequence). V shed 7 bases and J 0 bases; nucleotides not matched to a gene: 5.

V is TRBV6-5 and J is TRBJ2-3, with 10 bases matching TRBD2. Germline lookup yields CDR1 MNHEY and CDR2 SVGAGI. V dropped 6 bases and J dropped 6; count of bases not matched to a gene: 6. CDR3 size: 14 residues. This CDR3 is CASRSGGAEDTQYF. CDR3 bases: TGTGCCAGCAGAAGCGGGGGGGCCGAGGATACGCAGTATTTT.

The rearrangement links TRBV6-1 to TRBJ2-7; possibly TRBD2 for D (5 bases). The CDR3 runs to 14 residues. V lost 2 bases and J lost 3, with 11 bases in between. Germline loops: CDR1 MNHNS, CDR2 SASEGT. The CDR3 coding sequence is TGTGCCAGCAGTGAAATAGCGAATTACTACGAGCAGTACTTC. Amino acid sequence: CASSEIANYYEQYF.

For this clone: Other DNA sequences in the sample encode the same CDR3. This chain links TRBV4-1 with TRBJ2-5; D remains ambiguous. The germline gives CDR1 MGHRA, CDR2 YSYEKL. The CDR3 contains 12 residues. V gave up 1 base and J gave up 5 bases, with 5 bases separating them. This chain's CDR3 is CASSQGAETQYF. DNA for the CDR3: TGCGCCAGCAGCCAAGGGGCCGAGACCCAGTACTTC.

The genes are TRBV9 and TRBJ2-3; unclear D gene. CDR3 length: 15 residues. With 4 bases removed from V and 9 bases from J, the gap between germline ends came to 21 bases. Germline CDR1 SGDLS, CDR2 YYNGEE. In DNA form, the CDR3 reads TGTGCCAGCAGCCCAACCCCCATGGAAGCGCACACGCAGTATTTT. Protein sequence: CASSPTPMEAHTQYF.

The V call is TRBV11-2, the J call TRBJ2-7; 7 bases match TRBD1. Trimming removed 1 base from V and 0 bases from J; junction bases left unmatched: 3. The CDR3 is made up of 15 amino acids. The germline gives CDR1 SGHAT, CDR2 FQNNGV. In DNA form, the CDR3 reads TGTGCCAGCAGCTTAGTCAGGGGGAGCTCCTACGAGCAGTACTTC. Translation: CASSLVRGSSYEQYF.

This rearrangement joins TRBV15 to TRBJ2-1, with D perhaps TRBD2 (6 bases). Germline V gene sequence: CDR1 LNHNV, CDR2 YYDKDF (reference sequence). Trimming cost V 0 bases and J 0 bases, with 9 bases left between them. This CDR3 region has 16 residues. The CDR3 loop is CATSRDGGSSYNEQFF. The DNA for the CDR3 is TGTGCCACCAGCAGAGATGGGGGGAGCTCCTACAATGAGCAGTTCTTC.

This clone was observed a handful of times. This sequence joins TRBV5-8 and TRBJ2-3, with D unclear. Germline V gives CDR1 SGHTS, CDR2 YDEGEE. Between the trimmed V and J ends, which lost 1 base and 3 bases, there was a span of 6 bases. The CDR3 consists of 13 residues. CDR3 nucleotide sequence: TGTGCCAGCAGCTTGTGGCTTACAGATACGCAGTATTTT. Protein sequence: CASSLWLTDTQYF.

As to this clone: At one end, the junction sequence differs from germline, possibly due to a read error. The gene calls are TRBV5-1 and TRBJ1-1, with 9 bases that match TRBD1. CDR3 length: 16 residues. The germline V gene encodes CDR1 SGHRS and CDR2 YFSETQ. The CDR3 loop reads CANSLFTGGGNTEAFF. For the CDR3, the DNA is TGCGCCAACAGCCTATTTACAGGGGGCGGGAACACTGAAGCTTTCTTT.

This chain connects TRBV6-5 to TRBJ2-4, with D possibly TRBD1 on 5 matching bases. CDR1 and CDR2 (germline): MNHEY, SVGAGI. There are 14 residues in the CDR3. V lost 6 bases to trimming and J lost 4 bases, with 13 bases between them. CDR3 loop: CASSLKDKKNIQYF. In DNA form, the CDR3 reads TGTGCCAGCAGCCTGAAGGACAAAAAAAACATTCAGTACTTC.

In its sample, this clone was seen once. The chain employs TRBV5-4 and TRBJ1-3; unclear D gene. This CDR3 contains 16 residues. V dropped 4 bases and J dropped 0 bases, with 14 bases sitting between them. Germline CDR1 is SGHNT and CDR2 is YYREEE (reference sequence). The CDR3 protein is CASSPGPGSSGNTIYF. The CDR3 DNA is TGTGCCAGCAGCCCCGGCCCAGGCAGCTCTGGAAACACCATATATTTT. The entire variable domain, with the rest obtained from reference TRBV5-4 and TRBJ1-3, is as follows: ETGVTQSPTHLIKTRGQQVTLRCSSQSGHNTVSWYQQALGQGPQFIFQYYREEENGRGNFPPRFSGLQFPNYSSELNVNALELDDSALYLCASSPGPGSSGNTIYFGEGSWLTVV.

This clone was counted between two and nine times. The chain carries TRBV2 and TRBJ2-3, with 9 bases lining up with TRBD2. Germline V gene lookup returns CDR1 SNHLY and CDR2 FYNNEI. This CDR3 spans 14 amino acids. V shed 6 bases, J shed 1 base, and the junction held 2 bases outside the gene matches. CDR3 sequence (DNA): TGTGCCAGCAGCTGGACTAGCGGCACAGATACGCAGTATTTT. Its translation is CASSWTSGTDTQYF.

A few counts support this clone. V gene TRBV6-1 combines with J gene TRBJ2-7, with D unresolved. This CDR3 is built from 13 residues. The V gene lost 5 bases and the J gene lost 2 bases, with 10 bases spanning the gap. Germline-derived CDR1 and CDR2 are MNHNS and SASEGT. CDR3 sequence reads: CASSQTLTYEQYF. CDR3 in DNA: TGTGCCAGCAGTCAGACTCTTACCTACGAGCAGTACTTC.

The chain joins TRBV10-3 to TRBJ1-6; 7 bases agree with TRBD1. Trimming removed 10 bases from V and 5 bases from J; junction bases left unmatched: 2. The germline V gene encodes CDR1 ENHRY and CDR2 SYGVKD. This CDR3 spans 12 amino acids. CDR3 residues: CANRGDNSPLHF. CDR3 DNA sequence: TGTGCCAACAGGGGAGATAATTCACCCCTCCACTTT.